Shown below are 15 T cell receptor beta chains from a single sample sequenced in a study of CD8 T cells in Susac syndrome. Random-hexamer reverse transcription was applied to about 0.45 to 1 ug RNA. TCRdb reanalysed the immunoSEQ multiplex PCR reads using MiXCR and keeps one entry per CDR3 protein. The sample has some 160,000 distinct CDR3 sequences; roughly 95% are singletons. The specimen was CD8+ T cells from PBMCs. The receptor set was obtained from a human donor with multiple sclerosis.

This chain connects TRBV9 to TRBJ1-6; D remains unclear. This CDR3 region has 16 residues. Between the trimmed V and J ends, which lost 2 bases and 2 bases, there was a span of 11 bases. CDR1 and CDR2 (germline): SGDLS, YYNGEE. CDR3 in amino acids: CASSVSEGTYNSPLHF. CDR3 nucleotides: TGTGCCAGCAGCGTCTCGGAGGGCACCTATAATTCACCCCTCCACTTT.

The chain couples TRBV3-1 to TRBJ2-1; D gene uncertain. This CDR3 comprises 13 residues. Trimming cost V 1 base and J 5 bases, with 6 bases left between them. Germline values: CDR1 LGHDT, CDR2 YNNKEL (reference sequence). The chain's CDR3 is CASSQGWHNEQFF. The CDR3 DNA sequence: TGTGCCAGCAGCCAAGGCTGGCACAATGAGCAGTTCTTC.

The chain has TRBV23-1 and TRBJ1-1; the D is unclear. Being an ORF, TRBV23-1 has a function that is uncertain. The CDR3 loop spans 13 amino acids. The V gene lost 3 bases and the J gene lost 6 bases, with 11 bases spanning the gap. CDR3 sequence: CASSHFRGPEAFF. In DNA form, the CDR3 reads TGCGCCAGCAGTCACTTCCGCGGTCCTGAAGCTTTCTTT.

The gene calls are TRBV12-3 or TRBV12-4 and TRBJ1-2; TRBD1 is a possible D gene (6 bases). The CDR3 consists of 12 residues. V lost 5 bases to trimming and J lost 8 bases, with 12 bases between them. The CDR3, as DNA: TGTGCCAGCAGTACGGCAGGGGCAGGCTACACCTTC. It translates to CASSTAGAGYTF.

CDR3 amino acids: CASSLGGTITDTQYF. The CDR3 DNA follows: TGTGCCAGCAGCTTAGGCGGGACCATCACAGATACGCAGTATTTT. The genes are TRBV7-2 and TRBJ2-3; TRBD2 might be the D (6 bases). CDR1 SGHTA and CDR2 FQGNSA come from the germline V gene. The V end lost 1 base, the J end lost 2 bases, and 10 bases lay between the germline ends. This CDR3 contains 15 residues.

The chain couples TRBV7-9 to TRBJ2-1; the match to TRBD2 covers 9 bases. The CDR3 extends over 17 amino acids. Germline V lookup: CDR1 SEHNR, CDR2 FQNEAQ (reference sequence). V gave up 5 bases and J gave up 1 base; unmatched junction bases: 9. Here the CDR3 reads CASSPLLAGGSYNEQFF. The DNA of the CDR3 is TGTGCCAGCAGCCCCCTACTAGCGGGCGGATCCTACAATGAGCAGTTCTTC.

The DNA of the CDR3 is TGTGCCAGCTCACTGAGGCCGGGGGACCAAGAGACCCAGTACTTC. Translating gives CASSLRPGDQETQYF. The chain recombines TRBV18 with TRBJ2-5; possible D gene TRBD2, 6 bases. CDR1 and CDR2 from the germline V gene are KGHSH and LQKENI. This CDR3 is 15 amino acids long. Trimming removed 4 bases from V and 0 bases from J, with 12 bases in between.

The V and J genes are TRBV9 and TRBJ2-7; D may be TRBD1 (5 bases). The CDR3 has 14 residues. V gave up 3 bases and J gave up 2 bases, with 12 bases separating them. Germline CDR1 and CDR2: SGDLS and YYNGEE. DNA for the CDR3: TGTGCCAGCAGCGCCCCCGACAGAACCTACGAGCAGTACTTC. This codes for CASSAPDRTYEQYF.

CDR3 DNA: TGTGCCATCAGACAACCGGGACCAGGAGACGAGCAGTACTTC. Residues: CAIRQPGPGDEQYF. The chain couples TRBV10-3 to TRBJ2-7, with D possibly called TRBD1 or TRBD2 (5 bases each). Deletions cut 6 bases from V and 5 bases from J, with 17 bases between. The length of the CDR3 is 14 residues. Germline V lookup: CDR1 ENHRY, CDR2 SYGVKD.

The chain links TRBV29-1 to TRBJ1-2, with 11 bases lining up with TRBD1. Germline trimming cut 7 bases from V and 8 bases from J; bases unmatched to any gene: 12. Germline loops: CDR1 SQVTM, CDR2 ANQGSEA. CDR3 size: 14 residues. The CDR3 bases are TGCAGCGCCGAGACGTTGGACAGGGGGCAGGGCTACACCTTC. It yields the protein CSAETLDRGQGYTF.

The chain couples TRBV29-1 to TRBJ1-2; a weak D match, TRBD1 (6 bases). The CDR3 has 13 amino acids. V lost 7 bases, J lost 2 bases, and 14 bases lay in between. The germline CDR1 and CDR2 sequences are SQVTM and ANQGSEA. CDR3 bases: TGCAGCGCCCGGGACATACAGAACTATGGCTACACCTTC. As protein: CSARDIQNYGYTF. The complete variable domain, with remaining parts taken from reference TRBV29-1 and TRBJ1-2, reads SAVISQKPSRDICQRGTSLTIQCQVDSQVTMMFWYRQQPGQSLTLIATANQGSEATYESGFVIDKFPISRPNLTFSTLTVSNMSPEDSSIYLCSARDIQNYGYTFGSGTRLTVV.

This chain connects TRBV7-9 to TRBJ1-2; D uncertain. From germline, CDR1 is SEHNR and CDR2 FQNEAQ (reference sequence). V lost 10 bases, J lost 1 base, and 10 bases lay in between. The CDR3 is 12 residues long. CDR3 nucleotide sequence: TGTGCCACCCGCAACTTTAACTATGGCTACACCTTC. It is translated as CATRNFNYGYTF.

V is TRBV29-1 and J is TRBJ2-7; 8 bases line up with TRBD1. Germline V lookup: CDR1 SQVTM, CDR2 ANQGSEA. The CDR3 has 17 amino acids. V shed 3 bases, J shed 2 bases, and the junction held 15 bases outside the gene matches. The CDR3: CSVDIQGEFGVPYEQYF. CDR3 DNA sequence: TGCAGCGTTGATATACAGGGGGAATTTGGAGTGCCCTACGAGCAGTACTTC.

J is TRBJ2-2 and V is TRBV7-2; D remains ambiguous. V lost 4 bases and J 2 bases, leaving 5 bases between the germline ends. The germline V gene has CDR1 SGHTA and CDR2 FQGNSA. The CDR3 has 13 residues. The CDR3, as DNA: TGTGCCAGCAGCTCCATCAACACCGGGGAGCTGTTTTTT. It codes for CASSSINTGELFF.

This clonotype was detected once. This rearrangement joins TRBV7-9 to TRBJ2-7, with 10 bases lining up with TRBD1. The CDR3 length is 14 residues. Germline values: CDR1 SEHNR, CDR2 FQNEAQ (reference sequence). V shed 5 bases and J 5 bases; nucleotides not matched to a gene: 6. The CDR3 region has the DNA TGTGCCAGCAGCGGTCCGACAGGGGGCCACGAGCAGTACTTC. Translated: CASSGPTGGHEQYF.